This TCR beta chain was recovered during a study of cytomegalovirus exposure and HLA in healthy donors. The table lists this clone with a count of one. Its antigen is as yet unknown. The primer mix had 60 Vbeta and 13 Jbeta primers. Clones were read by immunoSEQ multiplex PCR, and TCRdb kept only the in-frame ones, dropping some. Of roughly 160,000 clones in the sample, 80% were seen once. Notes on the study in general: TCR beta chains numbering some 160 were designated cytomegalovirus-associated. CMV serostatus was the only recorded immune exposure for donors. With later analysis, a missense DCLRE1C variant became linked to TCR beta V- and J-gene trimming.

The sequencing input was PBMCs. The TCR comes from a male donor in good health and CMV-seronegative.

The CDR3 reads CASSLVGGSNQPQHF. CDR3 coding DNA: TGTGCCAGCAGTTTAGTTGGAGGGAGCAATCAGCCCCAGCATTTT. The chain couples TRBV27 to TRBJ1-5; D is unclear. The V and J ends lost 2 bases and 1 base respectively, with 9 bases between them. The CDR3 runs to 15 residues. Germline values: CDR1 MNHEY, CDR2 SMNVEV (reference sequence).